A single sample gave rise to the 31 T cell receptor beta chains below, sequenced in a study of CD8+CD57+ T cells in acquired aplastic anemia. The TCR beta profiling, which covered VDJ combination and CDR3 sequence, was carried out using genomic DNA as the template. TCRdb re-analysed the reads in MiXCR, keeping a single row per CDR3 protein. The sample lists around 180,000 distinct CDR3 sequences, about 64% occurring once. Sequences were obtained from sorted CD4+, CD8+, or CD8+CD57+ T cells (not recorded which) from PBMCs. These TCRs come from a human donor in good health.

The chain uses TRBV29-1 and TRBJ2-3, with 7 bases that match TRBD2. This CDR3 region has 16 residues. Germline CDR1 reads SQVTM; CDR2 reads ANQGSEA. With V trimmed by 5 bases and J by 0 bases, 11 bases remained unmatched. CDR3 region: CSVLKREGDSTDTQYF. For the CDR3, the DNA is TGCAGCGTTCTAAAAAGGGAGGGAGATAGCACAGATACGCAGTATTTT.

The sample holds a few counts of this clonotype. This chain uses TRBV5-6 with TRBJ2-5; D call uncertain. The germline gives CDR1 SGHDT, CDR2 YYEEEE. This CDR3 spans 14 amino acids. V lost 4 bases and J 5 bases, leaving 15 bases between the germline ends. The CDR3 here is CASSLSERTETQYF. CDR3 DNA sequence: TGTGCCAGCAGCCTTAGTGAGAGGACGGAGACCCAGTACTTC.

With respect to this clonotype: An end of the junction differs from the germline gene, which may be a read error. The chain recombines TRBV24-1 with TRBJ1-5; 7 bases are a match to TRBD1. CDR3 size: 14 residues. Germline assignment: CDR1 KGHDR and CDR2 SFDVKD. The DNA for the CDR3 is TGTGCCAGCAGTCCGGACAGGCATAATCAGCCCCAGCATTTT. Translated, it gives CASSPDRHNQPQHF.

The chain uses TRBV24-1 and TRBJ2-7; D is unclear. The ends were cut back, 7 bases at V and 6 bases at J, with 9 bases in the middle. CDR3 length equals 11 residues. Per the germline V gene, CDR1 is KGHDR and CDR2 is SFDVKD. CDR3 amino acids: CATSTGPEQYF. The CDR3 DNA reads as TGTGCCACCAGCACCGGGCCCGAGCAGTACTTC.

This clonotype was detected many times. The genes are TRBV19 and TRBJ2-3, with D possibly being TRBD1 or TRBD2 (5 bases each). Germline V gene data show CDR1 as LNHDA and CDR2 as SQIVND (reference sequence). There are 12 residues in the CDR3. The V and J ends lost 3 bases and 5 bases respectively, with 6 bases between them. Here the CDR3 reads CASSIGGDTQYF. The CDR3 bases are TGTGCCAGTAGTATTGGGGGAGATACGCAGTATTTT.

V is TRBV15 and J is TRBJ1-2, with TRBD1 as a possible D gene (6 bases). The CDR3 covers 15 residues. V shed 0 bases and J shed 4 bases, with 12 bases lying between them. Germline lookup yields CDR1 LNHNV and CDR2 YYDKDF (reference sequence). The CDR3 sequence: CATSRDHRDPYGYTF. CDR3 sequence (DNA): TGTGCCACCAGCAGAGATCACAGGGACCCCTATGGCTACACCTTC.

The V and J genes are TRBV7-2 and TRBJ2-5; unclear D gene. Per the germline V gene, CDR1 is SGHTA and CDR2 is FQGNSA. Deletions cut 6 bases from V and 2 bases from J, with 10 bases between. The CDR3 has 13 amino acids. The CDR3 DNA reads TGTGCCAGCAGTGGATCTCCACAAGAGACCCAGTACTTC. Its translation is CASSGSPQETQYF.

The table lists this clonotype with many counts. The V call is TRBV20-1, the J call TRBJ2-1, with 8 bases matching TRBD2. This CDR3 region has 16 residues. CDR1 and CDR2 (germline): DFQATT, SNEGSKA (reference sequence). V dropped 6 bases and J dropped 0; count of bases not matched to a gene: 10. CDR3 nucleotide sequence: TGCAGTGCAATCGACCTCAGCGGGAGCTCCTACAATGAGCAGTTCTTC. It specifies CSAIDLSGSSYNEQFF.

The table lists this clonotype with many counts. J is TRBJ2-7 and V is TRBV6-1, with no clear D. Germline V gene lookup returns CDR1 MNHNS and CDR2 SASEGT. The CDR3 spans 13 residues. Trimming took 2 bases from V and 3 from J, leaving 8 bases between them. The CDR3 loop reads CASSEWADYEQYF. The DNA for the CDR3 is TGTGCCAGCAGTGAATGGGCAGACTACGAGCAGTACTTC.

This clonotype has ten or more counts. The rearrangement links TRBV4-1 to TRBJ2-7; 9 nucleotides agree with TRBD2. V shed 1 base, J shed 2 bases, and the junction held 12 bases outside the gene matches. Germline loops: CDR1 MGHRA, CDR2 YSYEKL. There are 18 residues in the CDR3. CDR3 in amino acids: CASSQGGSGRGAPYEQYF. The CDR3 DNA is TGCGCCAGCAGCCAAGGGGGTAGCGGGAGAGGGGCGCCCTACGAGCAGTACTTC.

This clonotype showed up just a few times. The chain joins TRBV19 to TRBJ1-6; 7 bases fit TRBD1. The CDR3 length is 12 residues. After removal of 9 bases from V and 11 bases from J, the junction contained 7 bases not matched to a gene. Germline values: CDR1 LNHDA, CDR2 SQIVND (reference sequence). CDR3 amino acids: CASGARGPPLHF. As DNA, the CDR3 is TGTGCCAGCGGTGCTAGGGGGCCACCCCTCCACTTT.

The chain employs TRBV9 and TRBJ2-1; D call uncertain. The CDR3 extends over 12 amino acids. Deletions cut 2 bases from V and 7 bases from J, with 7 bases between. The germline V gene encodes CDR1 SGDLS and CDR2 YYNGEE. Here the CDR3 reads CASSVAWNEQFF. The DNA of the CDR3 is TGTGCCAGCAGCGTGGCGTGGAATGAGCAGTTCTTC.

The chain is built from TRBV28 and TRBJ2-5; 15 bases map to TRBD2. The V gene end was trimmed by 1 base and the J gene end by 5 bases; junction bases not matched to a gene: 5. In germline, CDR1 is MDHEN, CDR2 SYDVKM. This CDR3 is built from 17 residues. DNA of the CDR3: TGTGCCAGCAGTTTATTATGGACTAGCGGGAGGGGGGAGACCCAGTACTTC. It yields the protein CASSLLWTSGRGETQYF. Full variable domain (rest looked up from reference TRBV28 and TRBJ2-5): DVKVTQSSRYLVKRTGEKVFLECVQDMDHENMFWYRQDPGLGLRLIYFSYDVKMKEKGDIPEGYSVSREKKERFSLILESASTNQTSMYLCASSLLWTSGRGETQYFGPGTRLLVL.

The gene calls are TRBV15 and TRBJ2-3; a possible D gene is TRBD2 (7 bases). Trimming stripped 5 bases from V and 2 bases from J, with 14 bases between. The CDR3 is 15 amino acids. In germline, CDR1 is LNHNV, CDR2 YYDKDF (reference sequence). The chain's CDR3 is CATSWGRGITDTQYF. The CDR3 region has the DNA TGTGCCACCAGCTGGGGGAGGGGGATCACAGATACGCAGTATTTT.

This clonotype was seen only a few times. The gene calls are TRBV10-3 and TRBJ2-6; no firm D call. From germline, CDR1 is ENHRY and CDR2 SYGVKD. With 8 bases removed from V and 2 bases from J, the gap between germline ends came to 4 bases. The CDR3 has 12 amino acids. The CDR3 protein is CAIDAGANVLTF. Here the CDR3 DNA reads TGTGCCATCGATGCTGGGGCCAACGTCCTGACTTTC.

The V and J genes are TRBV25-1 and TRBJ2-3; possibly TRBD2 for D (6 bases). Germline CDR1 is MGHDK and CDR2 is SYGVNS. The length of the CDR3 is 14 residues. The V end lost 6 bases, the J end lost 1 base, and 11 bases lay between the germline ends. CDR3 bases: TGTGCCAGCAGAGTCGGGAGAGGCACAGATACGCAGTATTTT. Amino acids: CASRVGRGTDTQYF.

The chain couples TRBV29-1 to TRBJ1-1, with D hard to call. Germline V gene sequence: CDR1 SQVTM, CDR2 ANQGSEA. Trimming stripped 3 bases from V and 5 bases from J, with 10 bases between. CDR3 length equals 12 residues. The chain's CDR3 is CSVEWGGTEAFF. As DNA, the CDR3 is TGCAGCGTTGAGTGGGGAGGGACTGAAGCTTTCTTT.

The rearrangement joins TRBV9 to TRBJ2-2, with 9 bases aligning to TRBD1. The germline CDR1 and CDR2 sequences are SGDLS and YYNGEE. The V segment lost 0 bases and the J segment 7 bases; nucleotides outside the gene matches: 10. CDR3 length equals 17 residues. The CDR3 DNA reads TGTGCCAGCAGCGTAGCAACAGGGGGCGCATCTGTCGGGGAGCTGTTTTTT. Residues: CASSVATGGASVGELFF.

The chain combines TRBV12-3 or TRBV12-4 with TRBJ1-2, with D tentatively TRBD1 (6 bases). Trimming took 6 bases from V and 1 from J, leaving 12 bases between them. The CDR3 has 14 residues. As DNA, the CDR3 is TGTGCCAGCAGGTCGCAGGGGCGTAACTATGGCTACACCTTC. The encoded protein is CASRSQGRNYGYTF.

This rearrangement joins TRBV5-6 to TRBJ2-7; 7 bases line up with TRBD1. Germline CDR1 and CDR2: SGHDT and YYEEEE. Trimming at V came to 0 bases and at J to 5 bases, leaving 8 bases not matched to a gene. This CDR3 comprises 15 residues. The CDR3 sequence: CASSLAATGIHEQYF. The CDR3 nucleotides are TGTGCCAGCAGCTTGGCCGCGACAGGGATCCACGAGCAGTACTTC.

This clonotype was seen many times. DNA of the CDR3: TGCAGTGGGGGGGAGGCCGAGTCCTACGAGCAGTACTTC. It is translated as CSGGEAESYEQYF. V usage is TRBV20-1 and J usage is TRBJ2-7, with D perhaps TRBD2 (6 bases). Germline lookup yields CDR1 DFQATT and CDR2 SNEGSKA (reference sequence). This CDR3 contains 13 residues. The V gene lost 7 bases and the J gene lost 1 base, with 14 bases spanning the gap.

This chain links TRBV24-1 with TRBJ2-2; unclear D gene. The CDR3 length is 14 residues. V was clipped by 0 bases and J by 9 bases, with 10 bases between them. Germline CDR1 and CDR2: KGHDR and SFDVKD. Written as DNA, the CDR3 is TGTGCCACCAGTGATTTGGTCCCGGAGCGGGAGCTGTTTTTT. It codes for CATSDLVPERELFF.

The chain links TRBV12-3 or TRBV12-4 to TRBJ2-1; 10 bases align to TRBD2. V gave up 5 bases and J gave up 9 bases; unmatched junction bases: 13. This CDR3 is 16 amino acids long. CDR3 nucleotide sequence: TGTGCCAGCAGTGAAGGTCGAGCGGGAGGGCCGGGTGAGCAGTTCTTC. This translates into CASSEGRAGGPGEQFF.

This clonotype has only a few counts. The DNA for the CDR3 is TGTGCCAGCACCCAAGTCGCGGGGGAAAACACTGAAGCTTTCTTT. The encoded protein is CASTQVAGENTEAFF. The chain employs TRBV6-1 and TRBJ1-1, with a weak D call TRBD1 (5 bases). V lost 7 bases, J lost 2 bases, and 17 bases lay in between. This CDR3 region has 15 residues. Germline CDR1 is MNHNS and CDR2 is SASEGT.

Comments on this clonotype: Compared with germline, one end of the junction differs, possibly owing to a read error. The rearrangement links TRBV7-2 to TRBJ2-7; D is tentatively TRBD1 or TRBD2 (5 bases each). The germline V gene has CDR1 SGHTA and CDR2 FQGNSA. The CDR3 is 13 amino acids. The CDR3 bases are TGTGCCAGCAGTGGGGACCACTCCTACGAGCAGCACTTC. Translation: CASSGDHSYEQHF.

The chain carries TRBV10-3 and TRBJ2-2; 13 nucleotides align to TRBD2. Germline lookup yields CDR1 ENHRY and CDR2 SYGVKD. Trimming at V came to 11 bases and at J to 4 bases, leaving 13 bases not matched to a gene. The CDR3 spans 17 residues. CDR3 sequence: CASGGTSGITITGELFF. The CDR3 DNA is TGTGCCTCCGGGGGGACTAGCGGGATAACAATCACCGGGGAGCTGTTTTTT.

V usage is TRBV2 and J usage is TRBJ2-3, with D perhaps TRBD1 (6 bases). Deletions cut 7 bases from V and 2 bases from J, with 19 bases between. The germline V gene has CDR1 SNHLY and CDR2 FYNNEI. The CDR3 runs 16 residues. The CDR3 spells CASTREKGHYTDTQYF. The CDR3 nucleotides read TGTGCCAGCACGCGAGAGAAGGGACACTACACAGATACGCAGTATTTT.

The chain is built from TRBV19 and TRBJ1-1; D uncertain. Germline values: CDR1 LNHDA, CDR2 SQIVND (reference sequence). Between the trimmed V and J ends, which lost 1 base and 5 bases, there was a span of 8 bases. The CDR3 covers 13 residues. The CDR3 DNA sequence: TGTGCCAGTAGTATAGCGGGGATGACTGAAGCTTTCTTT. Translated: CASSIAGMTEAFF.

CDR3 in DNA: TGTGCCAGCCACTCGAGCAATCAGCCCCAGCATTTT. It translates to CASHSSNQPQHF. This chain uses TRBV2 with TRBJ1-5; no definite D call. Germline V lookup: CDR1 SNHLY, CDR2 FYNNEI. V lost 8 bases to trimming and J lost 1 base, with 6 bases between them. The CDR3 runs 12 residues.

This clonotype has at least ten counts. The chain joins TRBV4-1 to TRBJ2-1; D is perhaps TRBD2 (5 bases). V lost 1 base and J 0 bases, leaving 16 bases between the germline ends. Germline V gene data show CDR1 as MGHRA and CDR2 as YSYEKL. This CDR3 region has 18 residues. The CDR3 spells CASSQGGKRTHSYNEQFF. The CDR3, as DNA: TGCGCCAGCAGCCAAGGGGGAAAGAGGACTCACTCCTACAATGAGCAGTTCTTC.

The chain uses TRBV24-1 and TRBJ1-3; unclear D gene. The V gene lost 4 bases and the J gene lost 1 base, with 10 bases spanning the gap. The germline V gene has CDR1 KGHDR and CDR2 SFDVKD. The CDR3 loop spans 15 amino acids. The CDR3 coding sequence is TGTGCCACCAGTGAGGTCCAGGCGTCTGGAAACACCATATATTTT. Amino acids: CATSEVQASGNTIYF.